This T cell receptor beta chain was captured by sequencing in a study of cytomegalovirus exposure and HLA in healthy donors. Study-level points and caveats: Later analysis demonstrated an association between a missense DCLRE1C variant and TCR beta V- and J-gene trimming. Researchers catalogued around 150 TCR beta chains as cytomegalovirus-associated.

With regard to this clone: The antigen remains unidentified.

V was pared by 3 bases and J by 6 bases, with 22 bases between. The CDR3 extends over 18 amino acids. CDR1 and CDR2 (germline): SGDLS, YYNGEE. PCR was performed using 60 Vbeta and 13 Jbeta primers. Libraries were prepared by immunoSEQ multiplex PCR; TCRdb keeps only in-frame clonotypes and omits some of them. The sample has under 45,000 clones, 70% to 80% seen once. The genes are TRBV9 and TRBJ1-6; tentative D call: TRBD1 (6 bases). Input material: PBMCs. The clonotype was recovered from a man aged 25 to 45 in good health and CMV-seronegative. CDR3 sequence reads: CASSANKRTARSNSPLHF. DNA for the CDR3: TGTGCCAGCAGCGCAAACAAAAGGACAGCACGGTCTAATTCACCCCTCCACTTT.